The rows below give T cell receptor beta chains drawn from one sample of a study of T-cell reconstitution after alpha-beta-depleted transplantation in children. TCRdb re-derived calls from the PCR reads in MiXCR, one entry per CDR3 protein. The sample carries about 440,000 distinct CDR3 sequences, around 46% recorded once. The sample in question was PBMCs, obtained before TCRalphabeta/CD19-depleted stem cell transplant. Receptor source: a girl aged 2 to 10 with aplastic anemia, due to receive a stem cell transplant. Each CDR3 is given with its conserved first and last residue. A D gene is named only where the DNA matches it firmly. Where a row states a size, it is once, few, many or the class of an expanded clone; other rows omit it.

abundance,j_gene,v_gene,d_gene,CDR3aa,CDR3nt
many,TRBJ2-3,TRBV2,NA,CASRGGVSTGFRRTDTQYF,TGTGCCAGCAGGGGGGGCGTGAGTACAGGGTTTCGGAGGACAGATACGCAGTATTTT
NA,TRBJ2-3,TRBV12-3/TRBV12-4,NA,CASSPVDRRADTQYF,TGTGCCAGCAGTCCCGTCGACAGGCGTGCAGATACGCAGTATTTT
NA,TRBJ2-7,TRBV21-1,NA,CASSRGPTENYEQYF,TGTGCCAGCAGCAGGGGACCCACGGAAAACTACGAGCAGTACTTC
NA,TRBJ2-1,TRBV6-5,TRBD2,CASSYMASGANEQFF,TGTGCCAGCAGTTACATGGCTAGCGGGGCTAATGAGCAGTTCTTC
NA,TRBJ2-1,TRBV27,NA,CASSPRPAPLGNEQFF,TGTGCCAGCAGTCCCCGGCCAGCTCCTCTAGGCAATGAGCAGTTCTTC
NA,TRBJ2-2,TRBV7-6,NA,CASSLWGGANTGELFF,TGTGCCAGCAGCTTATGGGGCGGGGCGAACACCGGGGAGCTGTTTTTT
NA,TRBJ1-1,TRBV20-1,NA,CSARDRGALGTEAFF,TGCAGTGCTAGAGATCGCGGGGCTCTAGGCACTGAAGCTTTCTTT
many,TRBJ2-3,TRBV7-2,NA,CASRRAGSADTQYF,TGTGCCAGCAGAAGGGCGGGAAGCGCGGATACGCAGTATTTT
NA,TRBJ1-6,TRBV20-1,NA,CSASLPRVGSSYNSPLHF,TGCAGTGCTAGCTTACCCAGGGTGGGGAGCTCCTATAATTCACCCCTCCACTTT
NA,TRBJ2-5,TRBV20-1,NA,CSASPPPRDQETQYF,TGCAGTGCCAGTCCACCCCCGCGGGACCAAGAGACCCAGTACTTC
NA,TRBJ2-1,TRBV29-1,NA,CSVGIGGEQFF,TGCAGCGTGGGGATCGGCGGTGAGCAGTTCTTC
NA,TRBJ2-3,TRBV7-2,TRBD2,CASSSSGALTDTQYF,TGTGCCAGCAGCTCTAGCGGGGCACTGACAGATACGCAGTATTTT
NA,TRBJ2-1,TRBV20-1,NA,CSALPSGNEQFF,TGCAGTGCCCTACCGTCAGGAAATGAGCAGTTCTTC
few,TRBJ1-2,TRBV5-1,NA,CASSLETEANYGYTF,TGCGCCAGCAGCTTGGAAACAGAAGCTAACTATGGCTACACCTTC
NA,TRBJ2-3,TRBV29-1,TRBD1,CSVDGQGVGDTQYF,TGCAGCGTTGACGGACAGGGGGTTGGGGATACGCAGTATTTT
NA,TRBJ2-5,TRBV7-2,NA,CASSFARVSETQYF,TGTGCCAGCAGCTTTGCCCGGGTCTCTGAGACCCAGTACTTC
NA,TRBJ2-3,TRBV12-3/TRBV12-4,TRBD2,CASSSGLVEFGDTQYF,TGTGCCAGCAGTAGCGGACTAGTGGAGTTCGGCGATACGCAGTATTTT
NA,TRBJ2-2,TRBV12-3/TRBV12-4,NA,CASSPTPQWAGELFF,TGTGCCAGCAGTCCAACGCCTCAATGGGCCGGGGAGCTGTTTTTT
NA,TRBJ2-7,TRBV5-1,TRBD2,CASSLVSGRAGEQYF,TGCGCCAGCAGCTTGGTTAGCGGGAGAGCGGGAGAGCAGTACTTC
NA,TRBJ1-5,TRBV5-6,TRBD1,CASSLGRRGQPQHF,TGTGCCAGCAGCTTGGGCCGCAGGGGGCAGCCCCAGCATTTT
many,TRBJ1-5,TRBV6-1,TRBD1,CASSEAPDRGGQPQHF,TGTGCCAGCAGTGAAGCCCCCGACAGGGGCGGTCAGCCCCAGCATTTT
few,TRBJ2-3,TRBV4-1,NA,CASSQDKAGFLLGSTDTQYF,TGCGCCAGCAGCCAAGATAAAGCGGGCTTCTTGTTGGGGAGCACAGATACGCAGTATTTT
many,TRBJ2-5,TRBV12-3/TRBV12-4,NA,CASSLGTTLRKTQYF,TGTGCCAGCAGTTTAGGTACTACCCTGAGAAAGACCCAGTACTTC
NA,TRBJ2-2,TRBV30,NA,CAWRPGVNTGELFF,TGTGCCTGGAGACCAGGGGTGAACACCGGGGAGCTGTTTTTT
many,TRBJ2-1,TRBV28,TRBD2,CASSLGGNYNEQFF,TGTGCCAGCAGTTTGGGAGGGAACTACAATGAGCAGTTCTTC
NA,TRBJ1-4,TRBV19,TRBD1,CASSMGTGYATNEKLFF,TGTGCCAGTAGTATGGGGACAGGATATGCAACTAATGAAAAACTGTTTTTT
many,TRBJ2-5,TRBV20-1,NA,CSALLQETQYF,TGCAGTGCCCTCCTACAAGAGACCCAGTACTTC
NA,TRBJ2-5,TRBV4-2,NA,CASSQESVAGTQYF,TGTGCCAGCAGCCAAGAGTCGGTCGCCGGGACCCAGTACTTC
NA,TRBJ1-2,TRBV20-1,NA,CSASPGRYGYTF,TGCAGTGCTAGTCCAGGGCGGTATGGCTACACCTTC
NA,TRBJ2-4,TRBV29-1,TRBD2,CSVVGRGGAKNIQYF,TGCAGCGTTGTGGGACGGGGGGGAGCCAAAAACATTCAGTACTTC
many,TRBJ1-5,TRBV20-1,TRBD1,CSAGDSMNSNQPQHF,TGCAGTGCAGGGGACAGTATGAATAGCAATCAGCCCCAGCATTTT
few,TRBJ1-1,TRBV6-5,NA,CASSYSRGRILVRTEAFF,TGTGCCAGCAGTTACTCACGGGGAAGGATCCTTGTACGGACTGAAGCTTTCTTT
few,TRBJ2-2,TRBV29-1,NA,CSFSKAGVNTGELFF,TGCAGCTTTTCCAAGGCCGGGGTGAACACCGGGGAGCTGTTTTTT
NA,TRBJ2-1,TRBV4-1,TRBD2,CASSQDTPAGVYDEQFF,TGCGCCAGCAGCCAAGATACCCCAGCGGGGGTGTACGATGAGCAGTTCTTC
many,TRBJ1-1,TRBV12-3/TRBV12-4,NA,CASRSKGGITEAFF,TGTGCCAGCAGGTCAAAAGGGGGTATAACTGAAGCTTTCTTT
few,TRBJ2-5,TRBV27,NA,CASGSHGLAETQYF,TGTGCCAGCGGATCCCATGGGCTAGCAGAGACCCAGTACTTC
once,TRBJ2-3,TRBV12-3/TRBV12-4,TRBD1,CASSSHRGEDTQYF,TGTGCCAGCAGTTCCCACAGGGGGGAGGATACGCAGTATTTT
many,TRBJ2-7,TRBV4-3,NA,CASSQDVASASEQYF,TGCGCCAGCAGCCAAGATGTCGCTAGCGCTAGCGAGCAGTACTTC
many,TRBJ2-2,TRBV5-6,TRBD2,CASRLSRGVTGELFF,TGTGCCAGCAGACTTAGCCGGGGGGTTACCGGGGAGCTGTTTTTT
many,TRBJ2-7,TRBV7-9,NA,CASSDRDNSYEQYF,TGTGCCAGCAGCGACCGGGACAACTCCTACGAGCAGTACTTC
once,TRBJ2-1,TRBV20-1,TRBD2,CSAGQPGLDYNEQFF,TGCAGTGCTGGTCAACCGGGACTAGATTACAATGAGCAGTTCTTC
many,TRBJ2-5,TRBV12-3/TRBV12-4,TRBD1,CASSTFLEKDPGQGKETQYF,TGTGCCAGCAGCACATTTTTAGAGAAGGATCCTGGACAGGGCAAAGAGACCCAGTACTTC
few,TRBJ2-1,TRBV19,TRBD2,CASSITAGGAGLEQFF,TGTGCCAGTAGTATTACTGCGGGGGGGGCCGGGCTTGAGCAGTTCTTC